Listed below are T cell receptor beta chains from one sample, sequenced in a study of blood T cell repertoires in COVID-19. Sequencing used immunoSEQ multiplex PCR; TCRdb keeps in-frame clones, though not all of them. The sample includes approximately 62,000 clones, approximately 80% seen only once; the top ten take 5% to 7%. Sample: peripheral blood. The receptors stem from a woman aged 45-65 years with active or convalescent COVID-19. Both conserved end residues are part of each CDR3. The D gene is left open where the match is weak. Expanded clones are given a class, and other clones once, few, many or no size at all.

>TRBV7-6|-|-|TRBJ1-2
CASSLAAGLNYGYTF
TGTGCCAGCAGCTTAGCGGCAGGGCTCAACTATGGCTACACCTTC
>TRBV5-1|-|-|TRBJ2-1
CASSFGRRGYEYNEQFF
TGCGCCAGCAGCTTCGGCAGGAGAGGGTATGAATACAATGAGCAGTTCTTC
>TRBV19|-|-|TRBJ2-1
CASSIGGGGYSSGSYNEQFF
TGTGCCAGTAGTATAGGAGGGGGGGGGTACTCCTCCGGCTCCTACAATGAGCAGTTCTTC
>TRBV24-1|-|-|TRBJ2-5
CATSDPAAPETQYF
TGTGCCACCAGTGACCCCGCGGCCCCAGAGACCCAGTACTTC
>TRBV24-1|-|TRBD2|TRBJ2-1
CATSDPSVGAGNNEQFF
TGTGCCACCAGTGATCCCTCCGTCGGAGCGGGAAACAATGAGCAGTTCTTC
>TRBV2|-|TRBD2|TRBJ2-3
CASIRGGRESDTQYF
TGTGCCAGCATAAGGGGAGGGAGGGAATCAGATACGCAGTATTTT
>TRBV16|-|-|TRBJ1-1
CASSTFGGGTEAFF
TGTGCCAGCAGCACGTTCGGCGGGGGCACTGAAGCTTTCTTT
>TRBV5-4|-|-|TRBJ2-2
CASSFRGTGELFF
TGTGCCAGCAGCTTTAGAGGTACCGGGGAGCTGTTTTTT
>TRBV3-1/TRBV3-2|-|-|TRBJ2-2
CASSHQTSPPTGELFF
TGTGCCAGCAGCCACCAAACATCCCCCCCGACCGGGGAGCTGTTTTTT
>TRBV7-9|-|TRBD2|TRBJ2-3
CASSLPRAGGPQFTDTQYF
TGTGCCAGCAGCTTACCGAGAGCGGGAGGGCCCCAATTCACAGATACGCAGTATTTT
>TRBV19|few|-|TRBJ1-2
CASRHREAGYTF
TGTGCCTCCCGGCACAGGGAAGCCGGCTACACCTTC
>TRBV19|-|-|TRBJ1-5
CASSLGENRRPGQPQHF
TGTGCCAGTAGCTTGGGCGAAAACAGGCGCCCGGGTCAGCCCCAGCATTTT
>TRBV10-3|-|TRBD2|TRBJ2-1
CAISERGVGSYNEQFF
TGTGCCATCAGTGAGCGGGGGGTGGGGTCCTACAATGAGCAGTTCTTC
>TRBV12-3/TRBV12-4|-|TRBD1|TRBJ1-2
CASRTGGGYGYTF
TGTGCCAGCAGGACAGGGGGAGGGTATGGCTACACCTTC
>TRBV5-5|-|TRBD1|TRBJ2-1
CASSLAGTASYNEQFF
TGTGCCAGCAGCTTGGCCGGGACAGCCTCATACAATGAGCAGTTCTTC
>TRBV19|-|TRBD1|TRBJ1-1
CASSPGQGYTEAFF
TGTGCCAGTAGCCCCGGACAGGGATACACTGAAGCTTTCTTT
>TRBV7-8|few|-|TRBJ1-5
CASSLEEARAQHF
TGTGCCAGCAGCTTAGAAGAGGCCAGGGCCCAGCATTTT
>TRBV12-3/TRBV12-4|-|TRBD1|TRBJ2-1
CASSTQGRYEQFF
TGTGCCAGCAGCACACAGGGGCGGTATGAGCAGTTCTTC
>TRBV5-1|-|TRBD2|TRBJ2-1
CASSFVAGGPGEQFF
TGCGCCAGCAGCTTTGTAGCGGGAGGGCCAGGGGAGCAGTTCTTC
>TRBV2|-|-|TRBJ2-6
CASMVEAMGANVLTF
TGTGCCAGCATGGTGGAGGCTATGGGGGCCAACGTCCTGACTTTC
>TRBV19|-|TRBD1|TRBJ1-5
CASSMGTVSNQPQHF
TGTGCCAGTAGTATGGGGACAGTTAGCAATCAGCCCCAGCATTTT
>TRBV3-1/TRBV3-2|-|-|TRBJ1-1
CASSPPDTETFF
TGTGCCAGCAGCCCGCCGGACACTGAAACTTTCTTT
>TRBV6-2/TRBV6-3|-|TRBD2|TRBJ2-5
CASSFLAGGETQYF
TGTGCCAGCAGTTTTCTAGCGGGAGGAGAGACCCAGTACTTC
>TRBV23-1|-|TRBD1|TRBJ2-6
CASSQSKETGGSGANVLTF
TGCGCCAGCAGTCAATCAAAGGAGACAGGGGGCTCTGGGGCCAACGTCCTGACTTTC